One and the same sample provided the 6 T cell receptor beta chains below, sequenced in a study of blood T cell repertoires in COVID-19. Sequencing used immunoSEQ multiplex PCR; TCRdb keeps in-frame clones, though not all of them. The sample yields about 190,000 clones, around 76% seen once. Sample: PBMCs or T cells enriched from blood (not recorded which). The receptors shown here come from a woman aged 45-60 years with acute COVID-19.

The CDR3 DNA reads as TGTGCCAGCAGCTTAACCCATACACAGACGTACTCAGATACGCAGTATTTT. It codes for CASSLTHTQTYSDTQYF. The chain combines TRBV7-3 with TRBJ2-3; D is unclear. The CDR3 length is 17 residues. Germline V gene sequence: CDR1 SGHTA, CDR2 FQGTGA. Trimming took 0 bases from V and 4 from J, leaving 17 bases between them.

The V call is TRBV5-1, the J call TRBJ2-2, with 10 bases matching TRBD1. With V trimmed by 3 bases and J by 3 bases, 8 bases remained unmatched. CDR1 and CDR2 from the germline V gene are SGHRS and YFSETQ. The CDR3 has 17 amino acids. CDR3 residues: CASSSPGQGTYTGELFF. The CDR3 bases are TGCGCCAGCAGCTCTCCGGGACAGGGGACGTACACCGGGGAGCTGTTTTTT.

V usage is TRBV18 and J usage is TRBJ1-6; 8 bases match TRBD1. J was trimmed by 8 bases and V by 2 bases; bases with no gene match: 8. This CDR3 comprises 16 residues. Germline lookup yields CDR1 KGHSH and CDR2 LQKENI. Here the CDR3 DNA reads TGTGCCAGCTCACCATCGGAGGGACAGGTCTATTCACCCCTCCACTTT. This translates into CASSPSEGQVYSPLHF.

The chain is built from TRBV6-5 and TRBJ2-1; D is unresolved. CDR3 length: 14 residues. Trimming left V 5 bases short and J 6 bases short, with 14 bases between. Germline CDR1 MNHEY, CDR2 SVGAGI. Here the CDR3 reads CASSPTGQVNEQFF. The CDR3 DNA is TGTGCCAGCAGTCCTACTGGCCAGGTCAATGAGCAGTTCTTC.

CDR3 protein: CASRGQGSGNTIYF. The CDR3 DNA reads as TGTGCCAGCAGGGGACAGGGCTCTGGAAACACCATATATTTT. The chain employs TRBV27 and TRBJ1-3, with TRBD1 matching 9 bases. In germline, CDR1 is MNHEY, CDR2 SMNVEV (reference sequence). The CDR3 length is 14 residues. J was trimmed by 0 bases and V by 6 bases; bases with no gene match: 0.

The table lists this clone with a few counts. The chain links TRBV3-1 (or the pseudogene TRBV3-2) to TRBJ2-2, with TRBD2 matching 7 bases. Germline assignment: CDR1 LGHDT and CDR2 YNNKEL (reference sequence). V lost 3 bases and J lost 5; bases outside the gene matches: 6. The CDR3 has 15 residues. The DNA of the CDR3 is TGTGCCAGCAGCCATTCGTGGGGAGGGACCGGGGAGCTGTTTTTT. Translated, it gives CASSHSWGGTGELFF.